A single sample gave rise to the 26 T cell receptor beta chains below, sequenced in a study of T cell clonality in common variable immunodeficiency. The assay was immunoSEQ multiplex PCR, and TCRdb's table has in-frame clones only and misses some. Recorded here are 42,000 or so clones, with no singletons, and the ten leading clones hold about 1.3%. The sample was peripheral blood mononuclear cells. These receptors were collected from a person aged 18 to 70 in good health.

This clone occurred many times. The sequenced fragment ends 3 residues before the CDR3 boundary, so the rest is inferred from the germline J gene. The chain carries TRBV7-8 and TRBJ2-5; TRBD1 aligns across 8 bases. The germline V gene has CDR1 SGHVS and CDR2 FQNEAQ. V trimming: 4 bases; J trimming: 4 bases; junction bases outside the gene matches: 8. This CDR3 has 15 residues. CDR3 sequence reads: CASSSSGGFGETQYF. The CDR3 DNA, read in part, is TGTGCCAGCAGCTCATCAGGGGGCTTTGGAGAGACC.

This clone was recorded at least ten times. The read terminates 3 residues before the CDR3 end, so the remaining end is supplied by the germline J gene. V gene TRBV11-2 combines with J gene TRBJ2-5; 9 positions agree with TRBD2. In germline, CDR1 is SGHAT, CDR2 FQNNGV. There are 15 residues in the CDR3. Trimming removed 4 bases from V and 0 bases from J; junction bases left unmatched: 3. CDR3 bases read: TGTGCCAGCAGCTCTAGCGGGGCGTACCAAGAGACC. Translating gives CASSSSGAYQET. Given in full, the CDR3 is CASSSSGAYQETQYF.

This clone was picked up many times. Read coverage stops 3 residues before the CDR3 terminus; the germline J gene supplies the remainder. The rearrangement uses TRBV20-1 and TRBJ2-7; TRBD1 aligns across 8 bases. CDR3 length: 16 amino acids. With V trimmed by 0 bases and J by 1 base, 8 bases remained unmatched. Germline V gene sequence: CDR1 DFQATT, CDR2 SNEGSKA (reference sequence). The CDR3 reads CSARDTWGTGSYEQYF. The part of the CDR3 DNA that was read is TGCAGTGCTAGAGATACGTGGGGGACAGGATCCTACGAG.

This clone was seen ten or more times. The read comes to an end 3 residues before the CDR3 does, leaving the germline J gene to fill in the end. The chain links TRBV7-8 to TRBJ1-4, with D uncertain. Germline V gene sequence: CDR1 SGHVS, CDR2 FQNEAQ. Trimming removed 0 bases from V and 4 bases from J, with 6 bases in between. The CDR3 is 14 residues long. The CDR3 sequence: CASSLAALNEKLFF. The sequenced CDR3 bases are TGTGCCAGCAGCTTAGCGGCCCTTAATGAAAAA.

This clone was observed many times. The CDR3 end falls 3 residues outside the read, so it is completed with the germline J gene. This sequence joins TRBV19 and TRBJ2-1; no firm D call. The CDR3 extends over 13 amino acids. V was clipped by 5 bases and J by 0 bases, with 5 bases between them. The germline CDR1 and CDR2 sequences are LNHDA and SQIVND (reference sequence). The sequenced part of the CDR3 DNA is TGTGCCAGTAGTTTTAGCTCCTACAATGAG. This gives the protein CASSFSSYNE. The entire CDR3 protein reads CASSFSSYNEQFF.

This clone appeared many times. Sequencing ends 3 residues short of the CDR3 end; the germline J gene provides the rest. The chain has TRBV29-1 and TRBJ2-1; 9 bases fit TRBD1. This CDR3 region has 12 residues. The J segment lost 8 bases and the V segment lost 7 bases, leaving 6 bases of the junction unmatched. Germline V CDR1 and CDR2: SQVTM, ANQGSEA. The CDR3 sequence is CSAGQGRHEQFF. The CDR3 DNA, read in part, is TGCAGCGCGGGACAGGGACGTCATGAG.

With regard to this clone: The CDR3 is cut off 3 residues early in the read; its end comes from the germline J gene. The chain links TRBV27 to TRBJ2-5; TRBD1 agrees at 8 bases. Trimming at V came to 8 bases and at J to 6 bases, leaving 8 bases not matched to a gene. The CDR3 contains 13 residues. Looked up from germline, CDR1 is MNHEY and CDR2 is SMNVEV (reference sequence). CDR3 bases read: TGTGCCAGCTCCTCGGGGACAGGTCAGACC. Translated: CASSSGTGQT. The full CDR3 reads CASSSGTGQTQYF.

A few counts support this clone. Read sequence stops 3 residues before the CDR3 end, and the germline J gene provides the missing end. V is TRBV7-8 and J is TRBJ1-5; 7 bases are a match to TRBD1. This CDR3 has 17 amino acids. Germline CDR1 and CDR2: SGHVS and FQNEAQ. Trimming cost V 4 bases and J 6 bases; bases outside gene matches: 15. CDR3 sequence reads: CASSSSSTGRGGQPQHF. CDR3 DNA (partial): TGTGCCAGCAGCTCCAGTTCGACAGGGAGAGGAGGTCAGCCC.

Only a few counts were recorded for this clone. One end of the junction is discordant with germline, which a read error may explain. The read ends 3 residues before the CDR3 terminus; that terminus is restored from the germline J gene. Other DNA sequences in this sample translate to the same CDR3. The rearrangement uses TRBV18 and TRBJ2-2; the match to TRBD2 covers 14 bases. This CDR3 is 18 amino acids long. Germline assignment: CDR1 KGHSH and CDR2 LQKENI. The CDR3 DNA, read in part, is TGTGCCAGCTCCCCACCGGGACTAGCGGGAGCTAGGACCGGGGAG. It specifies CASSPPGLAGARTGE. The CDR3 in full is CASSPPGLAGARTGELFF.

This clone was found many times. The CDR3 end lies 3 residues beyond the end of the read and is filled in from the germline J gene. This chain uses TRBV18 with TRBJ1-6; D is uncertain. The ends were cut back, 2 bases at V and 9 bases at J, with 17 bases in the middle. The CDR3 has 16 residues. Germline values: CDR1 KGHSH, CDR2 LQKENI. The CDR3 bases that were read are TGTGCCAGCTCACCAAAAGGAGACTATCCTGGTTCACCC. This encodes CASSPKGDYPGSP. The complete CDR3 protein is CASSPKGDYPGSPLHF.

There are many counts of this clone. The CDR3 end lies 3 residues beyond the end of the read and is filled in from the germline J gene. The chain joins TRBV20-1 to TRBJ1-4, with TRBD1 matching 9 bases. The CDR3 length is 17 residues. In germline, CDR1 is DFQATT, CDR2 SNEGSKA (reference sequence). Trimming removed 1 base from V and 7 bases from J; junction bases left unmatched: 13. The sequenced CDR3 bases are TGCAGTGCTAGAGCTCTTGAGGGGGGGACAGGGCGTGAAAAA. It translates to CSARALEGGTGREK. The CDR3 as a whole reads CSARALEGGTGREKLFF.

This clone was seen at least ten times. The CDR3 end falls 3 residues outside the read, so it is completed with the germline J gene. V gene TRBV10-3 combines with J gene TRBJ1-3, with 7 bases aligning to TRBD1. V was clipped by 2 bases and J by 8 bases; unmatched bases: 6. The germline V gene encodes CDR1 ENHRY and CDR2 SYGVKD. This CDR3 region has 14 residues. CDR3 amino acids: CAISEGRGTDTIYF. The part of the CDR3 DNA that was read is TGTGCCATCAGTGAGGGCAGGGGGACGGACACC.

This clone has at least ten counts. Read data end 3 residues before the CDR3 end; the end is taken from the germline J gene. The J gene is TRBJ2-5, the V gene TRBV20-1, with D uncertain. Germline V gene lookup returns CDR1 DFQATT and CDR2 SNEGSKA (reference sequence). Trimming removed 3 bases from V and 2 bases from J, with 16 bases in between. The CDR3 is 15 residues long. CDR3 sequence: CSASTIPNSQETQYF. The sequenced CDR3 bases are TGCAGTGCTAGTACAATTCCGAACAGTCAAGAGACC.

This clone has just a few counts. The read stops 3 residues short of the end of the CDR3; the missing end is completed from the germline J gene. This chain joins TRBV19 and TRBJ2-3; 12 nucleotides match TRBD2. The CDR3 has 16 amino acids. Germline CDR1 is LNHDA and CDR2 is SQIVND (reference sequence). V trimming: 1 base; J trimming: 4 bases; junction bases outside the gene matches: 3. The sequenced CDR3 bases are TGTGCCAGTAGTATAGGACTAGCGGGAGCCTCAGATACG. Amino acid sequence: CASSIGLAGASDT. In full, the CDR3 is CASSIGLAGASDTQYF.

The table lists this clone with many counts. The read falls 3 residues short of the CDR3 end, and the missing part is taken from the germline J gene. V and J are TRBV7-2 and TRBJ1-4; D may be TRBD1 (5 bases). CDR1 is SGHTA, CDR2 FQGNSA, per germline. Trimming shortened V by 7 bases and J by 6 bases, and 15 bases separated the two germline ends. This CDR3 is 14 amino acids long. The sequenced CDR3 bases are TGTGCCAGCACCCGCGGGGGGGTCTATGAAAAA. Its translation is CASTRGGVYEK. The CDR3, in full, reads CASTRGGVYEKLFF. Looking up the rest from reference TRBV7-2 and TRBJ1-4 gives the full variable domain: GAGVSQSPSNKVTEKGKDVELRCDPISGHTALYWYRQSLGQGLEFLIYFQGNSAPDKSGLPSDRFSAERTGGSVSTLTIQRTQQEDSAVYLCASTRGGVYEKLFFGSGTQLSVL.

This clone appeared many times. The CDR3 is CATPGVSGNIQYF. CDR3 DNA, as far as it was read: TGTGCCACCCCGGGGGTATCCGGAAACATT. The chain joins TRBV7-2 to TRBJ2-4, with a tentative D call TRBD2 (6 bases). The read comes to an end 3 residues before the CDR3 does, leaving the germline J gene to fill in the end. Germline assignment: CDR1 SGHTA and CDR2 FQGNSA. This CDR3 region has 13 residues. Trimming took 10 bases from V and 6 from J, leaving 16 bases between them. The variable domain in full, completed from reference TRBV7-2 and TRBJ2-4, reads GAGVSQSPSNKVTEKGKDVELRCDPISGHTALYWYRQSLGQGLEFLIYFQGNSAPDKSGLPSDRFSAERTGGSVSTLTIQRTQQEDSAVYLCATPGVSGNIQYFGAGTRLSVL.

This clone showed up many times. The DNA read from the CDR3 is TGCGCCAGCAGCCCATCGCCGGGACTAGCGGGGCCAAGGAGCTCCTACGAG. This gives the protein CASSPSPGLAGPRSSYE. The full CDR3 protein is CASSPSPGLAGPRSSYEQYF. This rearrangement joins TRBV5-1 to TRBJ2-7, with 13 positions matching TRBD2. The read halts 3 residues ahead of the CDR3 end, with the missing end drawn from the germline J gene. V lost 4 bases and J lost 0; bases outside the gene matches: 16. Germline V CDR1 and CDR2: SGHRS, YFSETQ. CDR3 size: 20 residues.

This clone showed up many times. This chain's CDR3 is CSVELDRGRRAFF. The covered CDR3 bases are TGCAGCGTTGAACTCGACAGGGGGCGTCGA. The V and J genes are TRBV29-1 and TRBJ1-1, with 10 bases lining up with TRBD1. The read stops 3 residues short of the end of the CDR3; the missing end is completed from the germline J gene. CDR3 length: 13 amino acids. Germline CDR1 and CDR2: SQVTM and ANQGSEA.

In this sample, this clone turned up many times. The read falls 3 residues short of the CDR3 end, and the missing part is taken from the germline J gene. The chain uses TRBV6-4 and TRBJ1-1; 11 positions agree with TRBD1. The CDR3 covers 16 residues. V lost 5 bases to trimming and J lost 0 bases; unmatched junction nucleotides: 5. Per the germline V gene, CDR1 is MRHNA and CDR2 is SNTAGT. The CDR3 loop is CASSRDRGALNTEAFF. The DNA read from the CDR3 is TGTGCCAGCAGTCGGGACAGGGGGGCCCTGAACACTGAA.

There are many counts of this clone. The sequenced fragment ends 3 residues before the CDR3 boundary, so the rest is inferred from the germline J gene. The V call is TRBV12-3 or TRBV12-4, the J call TRBJ2-3; 8 bases match TRBD2. V shed 7 bases and J 4 bases; nucleotides not matched to a gene: 7. The CDR3 sequence is 14 residues long. The CDR3 loop reads CASNRGGWADTQYF. Incomplete CDR3 DNA: TGTGCCAGCAACCGGGGGGGTTGGGCAGATACG.

This clone came up many times. The read ends 3 residues shy of where the CDR3 ends; the end is completed using the germline J gene. The chain employs TRBV20-1 and TRBJ2-7; 10 bases match TRBD2. CDR3 size: 16 residues. Germline V CDR1 and CDR2: DFQATT, SNEGSKA (reference sequence). J gave up 3 bases and V 8 bases, and 16 bases lay outside the gene matches. CDR3 sequence: CSTNSALAGENYEQYF. The sequenced CDR3 bases are TGCAGTACAAATTCTGCGCTAGCGGGAGAGAACTACGAG.

Notes on this clone: The read terminates 3 residues ahead of where the CDR3 ends, so the germline J gene completes it. This rearrangement joins TRBV6-2 or TRBV6-3 to TRBJ2-3; 10 bases are a match to TRBD1. The germline CDR1 and CDR2 sequences are MNHEY and SVGEGT. The CDR3 sequence is 14 residues long. The part of the CDR3 DNA that was read is TGTGCCAGCAGCCTCGACAGGGGGCAAGAGACG. Translation: CASSLDRGQET. The entire CDR3 reads CASSLDRGQETQYF.

A word on this clone: Read sequence stops 3 residues before the CDR3 end, and the germline J gene provides the missing end. The rearrangement uses TRBV18 and TRBJ2-7; the match to TRBD2 covers 9 bases. There are 14 residues in the CDR3. With V trimmed by 2 bases and J by 1 base, 0 bases remained unmatched. Germline V CDR1 and CDR2: KGHSH, LQKENI. CDR3: CASSPSGRSYEQYF. CDR3 bases read: TGTGCCAGCTCACCAAGCGGGAGGTCCTACGAG.

This clone was found many times. Read data end 3 residues before the CDR3 end; the end is taken from the germline J gene. The rearrangement uses TRBV9 and TRBJ2-3; 8 nucleotides match TRBD2. This CDR3 is built from 15 residues. V lost 2 bases and J lost 5; bases outside the gene matches: 7. The germline gives CDR1 SGDLS, CDR2 YYNGEE. This CDR3 reads CASSVSGSDRDTQYF. CDR3 DNA (partial): TGTGCCAGCAGCGTCAGCGGGAGCGACAGAGATACG.

This clone occurred many times. The CDR3 goes on 3 residues after the read ends, and that part is filled in from the germline J gene. The rearrangement joins TRBV29-1 to TRBJ2-2, with D possibly TRBD1 on 5 matching bases. Trimming pared 5 bases from V and 3 bases from J, leaving 7 bases between. Germline CDR1 is SQVTM and CDR2 is ANQGSEA. The CDR3 is made up of 12 amino acids. CDR3 amino acids: CSVFRDTGELFF. CDR3 DNA, as far as it was read: TGCAGCGTTTTCAGGGACACCGGGGAG.

This clone was observed many times. The read ends 3 residues before the CDR3 terminus; that terminus is restored from the germline J gene. This sequence joins TRBV30 and TRBJ2-1; 9 bases map to TRBD1. The trim removed 3 bases at V and 6 bases at J, leaving 3 bases unmatched. Germline loops: CDR1 GTSNPN, CDR2 SVGIG (reference sequence). CDR3 length: 13 residues. The sequenced CDR3 bases are TGTGCCTGGAGGAGGACAGGGGTCAATGAG. Residues: CAWRRTGVNE. The entire CDR3 protein is CAWRRTGVNEQFF.